This T cell receptor beta chain comes out of a study of cytomegalovirus exposure and HLA in healthy donors. Whole-study context: There were approximately 85 million unique TCRs (from HLA-typed donors) in an early data release.

60 Vbeta and 13 Jbeta primers were used in PCR. Using immunoSEQ multiplex PCR, the repertoire was profiled, and TCRdb retains in-frame clones only, with some absent. The sample yields approximately 110,000 clones, around 75% seen once. The trim removed 2 bases at V and 0 bases at J, leaving 11 bases unmatched. Germline CDR1 is SGHTA and CDR2 is FQGNSA. The CDR3 length is 18 residues. This clone was found a few times. The antigen remains unidentified. Study-level findings and limits: In a later analysis, an Asian-associated ancestry cluster reportedly showed fewer N-insertions than the roughly 710-donor mean.

The rearrangement links TRBV7-2 to TRBJ1-1; TRBD1 aligns across 8 bases. Sequences were obtained from PBMCs. The origin of this receptor is a man aged 25-45 years in good health and CMV-seronegative. The CDR3 DNA sequence: TGTGCCAGCAGCTTAAGGGGGGGGACAGGAGCCCTGAACACTGAAGCTTTCTTT. Translating gives CASSLRGGTGALNTEAFF.